These 8 T cell receptor beta chains were all obtained from the same sample, sequenced in a study of T cell changes during pregnancy in multiple sclerosis. TCRdb's table, derived via immunoSEQ multiplex PCR, lists solely in-frame clones and lacks some. The sample lists approximately 97,000 clones; approximately 90% were seen once. This specimen was peripheral blood, taken in the second trimester of pregnancy. Receptors were obtained from a female donor in good health, enrolled as a control in a pregnancy study.

In this sample, this clone turned up a few times. The rearrangement uses TRBV4-1 and TRBJ1-1, with D perhaps matching TRBD1 (5 bases). In germline, CDR1 is MGHRA, CDR2 YSYEKL. Trimming removed 4 bases at V and 7 bases at J, with 16 bases between. This CDR3 is built from 14 residues. In nucleotides, the CDR3 is TGCGCCAGCAGCCTCCTAGGCGCGCAGGGTGAAGCTTTCTTT. Encoded protein: CASSLLGAQGEAFF.

The chain carries TRBV4-3 and TRBJ2-1; possible D gene TRBD2, 5 bases. The germline V gene has CDR1 LGHNA and CDR2 YSLEER. The CDR3 is 17 amino acids. Deletions cut 0 bases from V and 4 bases from J, with 16 bases between. This chain's CDR3 is CASSQERQRLTYNEQFF. DNA of the CDR3: TGCGCCAGCAGCCAAGAGAGGCAGCGGCTAACTTACAATGAGCAGTTCTTC.

The V and J genes are TRBV18 and TRBJ1-2, with a weak D call TRBD1 (5 bases). This CDR3 contains 17 residues. Trimming took off 0 bases at V and 2 bases at J, with 16 bases between the two ends. CDR1 and CDR2 (germline): KGHSH, LQKENI. This CDR3 is CASSPPLLGGGNYGYTF. The CDR3, as DNA: TGTGCCAGCTCACCACCCCTTCTCGGGGGGGGGAACTATGGCTACACCTTC.

The chain has TRBV12-5 and TRBJ2-3; D might be TRBD2 (5 bases). The germline CDR1 and CDR2 sequences are LGHNT and FRNRAP. This CDR3 has 16 amino acids. Between the trimmed V and J ends, which lost 6 bases and 1 base, there was a span of 17 bases. Here the CDR3 reads CASGLTTQRGTDTQYF. In nucleotides, the CDR3 is TGTGCTAGTGGACTAACGACCCAGAGGGGCACAGATACGCAGTATTTT.

About this clone: Other DNA sequences in this specimen translate into the identical CDR3. V gene TRBV6-4 combines with J gene TRBJ2-3, with 12 bases lining up with TRBD2. V gave up 0 bases and J gave up 5 bases; unmatched junction bases: 0. Germline V gene lookup returns CDR1 MRHNA and CDR2 SNTAGT. CDR3 length equals 15 residues. The CDR3 region is CASSDSTSGGDTQYF. CDR3 nucleotides: TGTGCCAGCAGTGACTCGACTAGCGGGGGAGATACGCAGTATTTT.

A single count supports this clone. The chain carries TRBV18 and TRBJ1-3; D gene uncertain. The V gene lost 4 bases and the J gene lost 8 bases, with 15 bases spanning the gap. CDR3 length: 14 residues. Germline values: CDR1 KGHSH, CDR2 LQKENI. The DNA for the CDR3 is TGTGCCAGCTCACAAGCTTCTTCGAGGGACACCATATATTTT. Its protein is CASSQASSRDTIYF.

This chain joins TRBV13 and TRBJ1-1, with D possibly matching TRBD1 (6 bases). Germline assignment: CDR1 PRHDT and CDR2 FYEKMQ (reference sequence). The CDR3 spans 15 residues. Trimming removed 0 bases from V and 5 bases from J, with 13 bases in between. CDR3 DNA: TGTGCCAGCAGCTTAGGCCAAATACAGGGAACTGAAGCTTTCTTT. It translates to CASSLGQIQGTEAFF.

The V gene is TRBV4-2, the J gene TRBJ2-7, with 8 nucleotides matching TRBD2. The CDR3 sequence is 17 residues long. With V trimmed by 0 bases and J by 0 bases, 7 bases remained unmatched. Germline lookup yields CDR1 LGHNA and CDR2 YNFKEQ. The CDR3 here is CASSQDPGGFRSYEQYF. In DNA form, the CDR3 reads TGTGCCAGCAGCCAAGATCCGGGGGGGTTTCGCTCCTACGAGCAGTACTTC.